These T cell receptor beta chains were read from a single sample in a study of T cell clones after liver transplantation. Some clones are missing from TCRdb's copy, which holds only in-frame ones; the method was immunoSEQ multiplex PCR. The data show tens of thousands of clones, 75% to 80% seen once. This material consisted of CD8+ T cells from blood, taken 54 months after liver transplant. Every receptor here comes from a human patient who received a liver transplant. Some T cells may trace back to the graft donor. The CDR3 runs from the conserved cysteine through the conserved F or W. The D gene is left open where the match is weak. Clone size is stated in some rows and not others, as once, few, many or a class when expanded.

j_gene: TRBJ1-4
d_gene: NA
abundance: NA
v_gene: TRBV29-1
CDR3nt: TGCAGCGTTAAGCTACTTGGGGAACTGTTTTTT
CDR3aa: CSVKLLGELFF

j_gene: TRBJ2-1
d_gene: TRBD2
abundance: NA
v_gene: TRBV9
CDR3nt: TGTGCCAGCAGCGTCTTAGTGGCTAGCGGGGGAAATGAGCAGTTCTTC
CDR3aa: CASSVLVASGGNEQFF

j_gene: TRBJ1-4
d_gene: NA
abundance: NA
v_gene: TRBV6-5
CDR3nt: TGTGCCAGCAGTTCCTACACGGCTGGGGATGAAAAACTGTTTTTT
CDR3aa: CASSSYTAGDEKLFF

j_gene: TRBJ2-1
d_gene: TRBD1
abundance: once
v_gene: TRBV9
CDR3nt: TGTGCCAGCAGCGTAGGGGGACAGGGGGCCTACAATGAGCAGTTCTTC
CDR3aa: CASSVGGQGAYNEQFF

j_gene: TRBJ2-2
d_gene: NA
abundance: NA
v_gene: TRBV7-9
CDR3nt: TGTGCCAGCAGCTTTTTCCAGGGCACCTCACGGGAGCTGTTTTTT
CDR3aa: CASSFFQGTSRELFF

j_gene: TRBJ2-7
d_gene: TRBD1
abundance: NA
v_gene: TRBV27
CDR3nt: TGTGCCAGCAGTACTCGGGACAGTTCCTCCTACGAGCAGTACTTC
CDR3aa: CASSTRDSSSYEQYF

j_gene: TRBJ2-2
d_gene: NA
abundance: once
v_gene: TRBV5-5
CDR3nt: TGTGCCAGCAGCTTGGTGCTTTTTTTTGGGGCGTCGAACACCGGGGAGCTGTTTTTT
CDR3aa: CASSLVLFFGASNTGELFF

j_gene: TRBJ1-3
d_gene: TRBD1
abundance: NA
v_gene: TRBV6-5
CDR3nt: TGTGCCAGCAGTTCCCGACAGGGGCTCCCTGGAAACACCATATATTTT
CDR3aa: CASSSRQGLPGNTIYF

j_gene: TRBJ2-7
d_gene: TRBD1
abundance: once
v_gene: TRBV6-5
CDR3nt: TGTGCCAGCAGTTTGGTCAGGGGGTACGAGCAGTACTTC
CDR3aa: CASSLVRGYEQYF

j_gene: TRBJ2-3
d_gene: TRBD1
abundance: NA
v_gene: TRBV7-9
CDR3nt: TGTGCCAGCAGCACTGGGACAGCCACAGATACGCAGTATTTT
CDR3aa: CASSTGTATDTQYF

j_gene: TRBJ2-2
d_gene: NA
abundance: NA
v_gene: TRBV18
CDR3nt: TGTGCCAGCTCACCGTACGCTGAGGAGCTGTTTTTT
CDR3aa: CASSPYAEELFF

j_gene: TRBJ2-3
d_gene: NA
abundance: NA
v_gene: TRBV10-3
CDR3nt: TGTGCCATCAGTGGGAGAAACGGGGGCGAAACAGATACGCAGTATTTT
CDR3aa: CAISGRNGGETDTQYF

j_gene: TRBJ1-5
d_gene: NA
abundance: NA
v_gene: TRBV7-9
CDR3nt: TGTGCCAGCAGCCCCCTAGGGAGCAATCAGCCCCAGCATTTT
CDR3aa: CASSPLGSNQPQHF